This TCR beta chain derives from a study of blood T cell repertoires in COVID-19. Across the whole study: T cells, B-cell-depleted T cells, or PBMCs provided the cDNA or gDNA that served as material.

The germline CDR1 and CDR2 sequences are SQVTM and ANQGSEA. The CDR3 spans 19 residues. V was clipped by 3 bases and J by 0 bases; unmatched bases: 19. Allocation to cohorts depended on clinical history reported by the participants. Authors' analysis steps: Estimates of nucleated cell counts were drawn from the amplification of reference gene primers. Sequenced by immunoSEQ multiplex PCR; TCRdb stores in-frame clones only, minus some. The D gene and trimming were derived from the DNA, and the V and J assignments and clone size from that table. This table holds about 270,000 clones, 90% found once. Source material: PBMCs or T cells enriched from blood (not recorded which). The chain combines TRBV29-1 with TRBJ2-7, with 8 bases fitting TRBD2. This clonotype originated in a young woman with acute COVID-19. The CDR3 sequence: CSVETMGVRSSGYSYEQYF. The CDR3 nucleotides read TGCAGCGTTGAGACCATGGGGGTACGCTCTAGCGGGTACTCCTACGAGCAGTACTTC.